Listed below are T cell receptor beta chains from one sample, sequenced in a study of OX40 agonist ivuxolimab in advanced cancers. Using immunoSEQ multiplex PCR, the repertoire was profiled, and TCRdb retains in-frame clones only, with some absent. This sample has approximately 100,000 clones, with 70% to 90% found just once. The sequencing used CD4+ or CD8+ T cells sorted from blood, collected in a trial of the OX40 agonist ivuxolimab. The receptors derive from an adult with an advanced solid tumor such as melanoma, head and neck, liver or kidney cancer. Each CDR3 is given with its conserved first and last residue. The order of the fields is J gene, D gene, clone size, CDR3 length, V gene, CDR3 protein, CDR3 DNA. A D gene is named only where the DNA matches it firmly. A clone size is listed for some rows: how often the clone was seen (once, few, many), or a class if it is expanded.

j_call: TRBJ2-3; d_call: TRBD1; clone_size: NA; cdr3_length: 15; v_call: TRBV18; cdr3_aa: CASSPRTGDTDTQYF; cdr3_nt: TGTGCCAGCTCACCACGGACAGGGGACACAGATACGCAGTATTTT
j_call: TRBJ1-1; d_call: NA; clone_size: once; cdr3_length: 14; v_call: TRBV7-2; cdr3_aa: CASSLRVDDTEAFF; cdr3_nt: TGTGCCAGCAGCCTAAGGGTCGACGACACTGAAGCTTTCTTT
j_call: TRBJ1-4; d_call: NA; clone_size: NA; cdr3_length: 14; v_call: TRBV19; cdr3_aa: CASSGHTTNEKLFF; cdr3_nt: TGTGCCAGTAGTGGACACACAACTAATGAAAAACTGTTTTTT
j_call: TRBJ2-1; d_call: NA; clone_size: NA; cdr3_length: 12; v_call: TRBV2; cdr3_aa: CANLDSYNEQFF; cdr3_nt: TGTGCCAACTTAGACAGCTACAATGAGCAGTTCTTC
j_call: TRBJ2-7; d_call: TRBD2; clone_size: NA; cdr3_length: 17; v_call: TRBV7-8; cdr3_aa: CASSFHEGDGRVYEQYF; cdr3_nt: TGTGCCAGCAGCTTCCACGAGGGTGACGGGAGGGTCTACGAGCAGTACTTC
j_call: TRBJ1-6; d_call: NA; clone_size: NA; cdr3_length: 12; v_call: TRBV30; cdr3_aa: CAWSEIDSPLHF; cdr3_nt: TGTGCCTGGAGTGAGATCGATTCACCCCTCCACTTT
j_call: TRBJ2-2; d_call: NA; clone_size: NA; cdr3_length: 15; v_call: TRBV28; cdr3_aa: CASTRSRYITGELFF; cdr3_nt: TGTGCCAGCACCAGGTCCAGATATATCACCGGGGAGCTGTTTTTT
j_call: TRBJ1-1; d_call: TRBD1; clone_size: NA; cdr3_length: 14; v_call: TRBV28; cdr3_aa: CASSNRGPNTEAFF; cdr3_nt: TGTGCCAGCAGCAACAGGGGACCGAACACTGAAGCTTTCTTT
j_call: TRBJ1-1; d_call: NA; clone_size: NA; cdr3_length: 11; v_call: TRBV6-5; cdr3_aa: CASSYPSEAFF; cdr3_nt: TGTGCCAGCAGTTACCCATCAGAAGCTTTCTTT
j_call: TRBJ2-7; d_call: NA; clone_size: NA; cdr3_length: 12; v_call: TRBV30; cdr3_aa: CAWRGSSYEQYF; cdr3_nt: TGTGCCTGGAGGGGAAGCTCCTACGAGCAGTACTTC
j_call: TRBJ2-5; d_call: NA; clone_size: NA; cdr3_length: 11; v_call: TRBV7-9; cdr3_aa: CASSLEEGQYF; cdr3_nt: TGTGCCAGCAGCTTAGAAGAAGGCCAGTACTTC
j_call: TRBJ2-2; d_call: NA; clone_size: NA; cdr3_length: 10; v_call: TRBV7-9; cdr3_aa: CASRAGELFF; cdr3_nt: TGTGCCAGCCGGGCCGGGGAGCTGTTTTTT
j_call: TRBJ1-2; d_call: NA; clone_size: NA; cdr3_length: 15; v_call: TRBV7-2; cdr3_aa: CASSLVARTNYGYTF; cdr3_nt: TGTGCCAGCAGCTTAGTGGCACGAACTAACTATGGCTACACCTTC
j_call: TRBJ1-5; d_call: TRBD1; clone_size: once; cdr3_length: 16; v_call: TRBV18; cdr3_aa: CASSPPNRGGDQPQHF; cdr3_nt: TGTGCCAGCTCACCACCCAACAGGGGAGGCGATCAGCCCCAGCATTTT
j_call: TRBJ2-3; d_call: NA; clone_size: once; cdr3_length: 16; v_call: TRBV5-1; cdr3_aa: CASSLTAAASTDTQYF; cdr3_nt: TGCGCCAGCAGCTTGACAGCCGCGGCTAGCACAGATACGCAGTATTTT
j_call: TRBJ2-1; d_call: TRBD1; clone_size: NA; cdr3_length: 16; v_call: TRBV11-2; cdr3_aa: CASSLGQGRTYNEQFF; cdr3_nt: TGTGCCAGCAGCTTGGGACAGGGGAGGACCTACAATGAGCAGTTCTTC
j_call: TRBJ1-1; d_call: NA; clone_size: NA; cdr3_length: 13; v_call: TRBV14; cdr3_aa: CASSWGQNTEAFF; cdr3_nt: TGTGCCAGCAGCTGGGGACAGAACACTGAAGCTTTCTTT
j_call: TRBJ2-2; d_call: TRBD2; clone_size: once; cdr3_length: 15; v_call: TRBV5-4; cdr3_aa: CASSSWRGGAGELFF; cdr3_nt: TGTGCCAGCAGTAGTTGGAGGGGAGGGGCCGGGGAGCTGTTTTTT
j_call: TRBJ2-5; d_call: NA; clone_size: NA; cdr3_length: 14; v_call: TRBV25-1; cdr3_aa: CASSEGVEVETQYF; cdr3_nt: TGTGCCAGCAGTGAAGGAGTTGAAGTGGAGACCCAGTACTTC
j_call: TRBJ2-1; d_call: TRBD2; clone_size: NA; cdr3_length: 17; v_call: TRBV27; cdr3_aa: CASSGPPLAGAYNEQFF; cdr3_nt: TGTGCCAGCAGTGGGCCACCCCTAGCGGGGGCCTACAATGAGCAGTTCTTC
j_call: TRBJ1-5; d_call: NA; clone_size: NA; cdr3_length: 13; v_call: TRBV7-2; cdr3_aa: CASSPDKNQPQHF; cdr3_nt: TGTGCCAGCAGCCCTGACAAGAATCAGCCCCAGCATTTT
j_call: TRBJ1-4; d_call: TRBD1; clone_size: few; cdr3_length: 15; v_call: TRBV2; cdr3_aa: CASRGTGTGVEKLFF; cdr3_nt: TGTGCCAGCAGGGGCACCGGGACAGGGGTAGAAAAACTGTTTTTT
j_call: TRBJ1-1; d_call: NA; clone_size: NA; cdr3_length: 14; v_call: TRBV19; cdr3_aa: CASSPGGGVTEAFF; cdr3_nt: TGTGCCAGTAGCCCAGGTGGGGGGGTCACTGAAGCTTTCTTT
j_call: TRBJ2-1; d_call: NA; clone_size: NA; cdr3_length: 14; v_call: TRBV7-9; cdr3_aa: CASSGTDTVAEQFF; cdr3_nt: TGTGCCAGCAGCGGGACTGATACCGTCGCTGAGCAGTTCTTC
j_call: TRBJ1-5; d_call: NA; clone_size: NA; cdr3_length: 15; v_call: TRBV7-2; cdr3_aa: CASSLVDSSVATKHF; cdr3_nt: TGTGCCAGCAGCTTAGTGGACAGCTCAGTAGCAACCAAGCATTTT
j_call: TRBJ1-3; d_call: NA; clone_size: NA; cdr3_length: 14; v_call: TRBV27; cdr3_aa: CASSSETKRNTIYF; cdr3_nt: TGTGCCAGCAGTTCTGAGACGAAGCGAAACACCATATATTTT
j_call: TRBJ1-2; d_call: TRBD1; clone_size: NA; cdr3_length: 14; v_call: TRBV7-2; cdr3_aa: CASSSGQAHYGYTF; cdr3_nt: TGTGCCAGCAGCTCGGGACAGGCACACTATGGCTACACCTTC
j_call: TRBJ1-1; d_call: NA; clone_size: NA; cdr3_length: 14; v_call: TRBV19; cdr3_aa: CASTSWGMNTEAFF; cdr3_nt: TGTGCCAGTACCTCGTGGGGAATGAACACTGAAGCTTTCTTT
j_call: TRBJ2-3; d_call: NA; clone_size: NA; cdr3_length: 14; v_call: TRBV28; cdr3_aa: CASSIGGSTDTQYF; cdr3_nt: TGTGCCAGCAGTATAGGGGGAAGCACAGATACGCAGTATTTT
j_call: TRBJ2-5; d_call: NA; clone_size: NA; cdr3_length: 13; v_call: TRBV7-9; cdr3_aa: CASSWAEGETQYF; cdr3_nt: TGTGCCAGCAGCTGGGCGGAGGGGGAGACCCAGTACTTC
j_call: TRBJ2-1; d_call: NA; clone_size: NA; cdr3_length: 15; v_call: TRBV4-3; cdr3_aa: CASSQGSSRANEQFF; cdr3_nt: TGCGCCAGCAGCCAAGGTAGTAGCAGGGCGAATGAGCAGTTCTTC
j_call: TRBJ1-1; d_call: TRBD1; clone_size: NA; cdr3_length: 15; v_call: TRBV30; cdr3_aa: CAWSSGTGESTEAFF; cdr3_nt: TGTGCCTGGAGTTCTGGGACAGGGGAGTCCACTGAAGCTTTCTTT
j_call: TRBJ1-2; d_call: NA; clone_size: few; cdr3_length: 16; v_call: TRBV7-8; cdr3_aa: CASSLVRGGQGHGYTF; cdr3_nt: TGTGCCAGCAGCTTAGTGAGGGGAGGCCAGGGCCATGGCTACACCTTC
j_call: TRBJ2-5; d_call: TRBD2; clone_size: NA; cdr3_length: 14; v_call: TRBV10-3; cdr3_aa: CAIESGGASKTQYF; cdr3_nt: TGTGCCATCGAGAGCGGGGGGGCCTCGAAGACCCAGTACTTC
j_call: TRBJ1-6; d_call: NA; clone_size: NA; cdr3_length: 14; v_call: TRBV9; cdr3_aa: CASSVVGGWSPLHF; cdr3_nt: TGTGCCAGCAGCGTAGTCGGCGGTTGGTCACCCCTCCACTTT
j_call: TRBJ1-4; d_call: TRBD1; clone_size: NA; cdr3_length: 15; v_call: TRBV2; cdr3_aa: CASRGQGFTNEKLFF; cdr3_nt: TGTGCCAGCAGAGGACAGGGTTTTACTAATGAAAAACTGTTTTTT
j_call: TRBJ2-7; d_call: NA; clone_size: NA; cdr3_length: 15; v_call: TRBV28; cdr3_aa: CASSSDSRGTYEQYF; cdr3_nt: TGTGCCAGCAGTTCTGACTCTCGGGGGACCTACGAGCAGTACTTC
j_call: TRBJ1-2; d_call: TRBD1; clone_size: NA; cdr3_length: 11; v_call: TRBV29-1; cdr3_aa: CSVGTGVGYTF; cdr3_nt: TGCAGCGTTGGGACAGGGGTAGGCTACACCTTC
j_call: TRBJ1-1; d_call: NA; clone_size: NA; cdr3_length: 9; v_call: TRBV21-1; cdr3_aa: CARETEAFF; cdr3_nt: TGTGCCAGAGAAACTGAAGCTTTCTTT
j_call: TRBJ2-5; d_call: TRBD2; clone_size: NA; cdr3_length: 17; v_call: TRBV19; cdr3_aa: CASSKNGPAGGQETQYF; cdr3_nt: TGTGCCAGTAGTAAAAACGGTCCAGCGGGGGGACAAGAGACCCAGTACTTC
j_call: TRBJ1-5; d_call: NA; clone_size: NA; cdr3_length: 14; v_call: TRBV5-8; cdr3_aa: CASSLGQLNQPQHF; cdr3_nt: TGTGCCAGCAGCTTGGGACAGCTCAATCAGCCCCAGCATTTT
j_call: TRBJ1-4; d_call: NA; clone_size: NA; cdr3_length: 15; v_call: TRBV18; cdr3_aa: CASSPPMGGGEKLFF; cdr3_nt: TGTGCCAGCTCACCACCGATGGGGGGTGGTGAAAAACTGTTTTTT
j_call: TRBJ1-1; d_call: TRBD1; clone_size: NA; cdr3_length: 14; v_call: TRBV2; cdr3_aa: CASTLTGVNTEAFF; cdr3_nt: TGTGCCAGCACTTTGACAGGGGTCAACACTGAAGCTTTCTTT
j_call: TRBJ2-5; d_call: NA; clone_size: NA; cdr3_length: 15; v_call: TRBV19; cdr3_aa: CASSILQAGKETQYF; cdr3_nt: TGTGCCAGTAGTATCCTACAGGCCGGGAAAGAGACCCAGTACTTC
j_call: TRBJ1-2; d_call: TRBD1; clone_size: NA; cdr3_length: 14; v_call: TRBV6-6; cdr3_aa: CASSPETGLGGYTF; cdr3_nt: TGTGCCAGCAGCCCCGAGACAGGGTTGGGAGGCTACACCTTC
j_call: TRBJ2-3; d_call: NA; clone_size: few; cdr3_length: 14; v_call: TRBV2; cdr3_aa: CASSARRSTDTQYF; cdr3_nt: TGTGCCAGCAGTGCAAGAAGGTCCACAGATACGCAGTATTTT
j_call: TRBJ2-7; d_call: TRBD1; clone_size: NA; cdr3_length: 14; v_call: TRBV7-3; cdr3_aa: CASSSGTGALEQYF; cdr3_nt: TGTGCCAGCAGCTCCGGGACAGGGGCCCTCGAGCAGTACTTC
j_call: TRBJ2-5; d_call: NA; clone_size: NA; cdr3_length: 14; v_call: TRBV27; cdr3_aa: CASSLTRADGTQYF; cdr3_nt: TGTGCCAGCAGTTTGACTAGGGCAGATGGGACCCAGTACTTC
j_call: TRBJ1-1; d_call: NA; clone_size: NA; cdr3_length: 15; v_call: TRBV28; cdr3_aa: CASSIPGQRNTEAFF; cdr3_nt: TGTGCCAGCAGCATTCCGGGACAAAGAAACACTGAAGCTTTCTTT
j_call: TRBJ2-7; d_call: TRBD2; clone_size: NA; cdr3_length: 14; v_call: TRBV7-9; cdr3_aa: CASSPPGGGGEQYF; cdr3_nt: TGTGCCAGCAGCCCCCCGGGGGGTGGGGGCGAGCAGTACTTC
j_call: TRBJ2-1; d_call: NA; clone_size: NA; cdr3_length: 11; v_call: TRBV29-1; cdr3_aa: CSVEGHDEQFF; cdr3_nt: TGCAGCGTGGAAGGTCACGATGAGCAGTTCTTC
j_call: TRBJ1-5; d_call: NA; clone_size: NA; cdr3_length: 14; v_call: TRBV11-2; cdr3_aa: CASINRDSNQPQHF; cdr3_nt: TGTGCCAGCATCAACAGGGATAGCAATCAGCCCCAGCATTTT